This TCR beta chain was recovered during a study of blood T cell repertoires in COVID-19. Study summary: Donors in the United States, Italy and Spain gave samples during acute or convalescent COVID-19. The cDNA or gDNA used as material had been derived from T cells, B-cell-depleted T cells, or PBMCs.

This CDR3 has 13 residues. Germline V gene data show CDR1 as MNHEY and CDR2 as SVGAGI. V was pared by 7 bases and J by 8 bases, with 17 bases between. Assay used: immunoSEQ multiplex PCR; TCRdb lists only in-frame clones, some missing. Among around 190,000 clones listed, roughly 84% were seen once. The source material was peripheral blood. J is TRBJ1-1 and V is TRBV6-5; D is unresolved. This receptor was taken from a woman older than 75 with acute or convalescent COVID-19. CDR3 amino acids: CASKLSGGREAFF. In DNA, the CDR3 is TGTGCCAGCAAGTTGTCAGGCGGGAGGGAAGCTTTCTTT.